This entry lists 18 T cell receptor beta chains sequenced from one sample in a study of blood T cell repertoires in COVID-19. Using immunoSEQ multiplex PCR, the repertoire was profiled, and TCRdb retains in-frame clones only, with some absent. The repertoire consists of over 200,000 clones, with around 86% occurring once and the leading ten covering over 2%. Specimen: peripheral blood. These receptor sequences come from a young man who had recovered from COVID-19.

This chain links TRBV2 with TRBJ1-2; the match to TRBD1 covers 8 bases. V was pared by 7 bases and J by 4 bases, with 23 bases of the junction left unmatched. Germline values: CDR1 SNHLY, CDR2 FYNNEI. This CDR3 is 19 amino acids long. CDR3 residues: CASTLIQPAAGTGTYGYTF. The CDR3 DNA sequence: TGTGCCAGCACTCTCATTCAACCAGCAGCCGGGACAGGTACCTATGGCTACACCTTC. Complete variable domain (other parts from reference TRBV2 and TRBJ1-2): EPEVTQTPSHQVTQMGQEVILRCVPISNHLYFYWYRQILGQKVEFLVSFYNNEISEKSEIFDDQFSVERPDGSNFTLKIRSTKLEDSAMYFCASTLIQPAAGTGTYGYTFGSGTRLTVV.

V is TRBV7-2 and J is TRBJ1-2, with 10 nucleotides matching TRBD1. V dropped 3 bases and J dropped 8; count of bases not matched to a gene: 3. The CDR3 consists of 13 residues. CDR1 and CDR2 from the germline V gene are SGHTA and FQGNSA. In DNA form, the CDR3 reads TGTGCCAGCAGCTTCGACAGGGGGCAAGGCTACACCTTC. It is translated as CASSFDRGQGYTF.

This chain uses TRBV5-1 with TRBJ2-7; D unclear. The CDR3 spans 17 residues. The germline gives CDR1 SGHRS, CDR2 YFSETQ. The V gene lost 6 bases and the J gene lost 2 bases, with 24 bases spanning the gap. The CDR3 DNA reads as TGCGCCAGCACCCACCCCCCGCGGCACCCGTACCCCTACGAGCAGTACTTC. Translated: CASTHPPRHPYPYEQYF.

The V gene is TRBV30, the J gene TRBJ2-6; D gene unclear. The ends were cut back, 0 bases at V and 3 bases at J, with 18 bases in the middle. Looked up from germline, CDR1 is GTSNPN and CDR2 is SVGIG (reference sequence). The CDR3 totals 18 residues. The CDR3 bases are TGTGCCTGGAGTGTAAGCCGGGTGTCATTAGGTGGGGCCAACGTCCTGACTTTC. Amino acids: CAWSVSRVSLGGANVLTF.

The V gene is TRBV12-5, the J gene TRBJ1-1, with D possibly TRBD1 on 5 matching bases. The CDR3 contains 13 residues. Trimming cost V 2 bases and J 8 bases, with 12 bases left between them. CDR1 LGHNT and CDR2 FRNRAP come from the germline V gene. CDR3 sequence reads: CASGLLGRDEAFF. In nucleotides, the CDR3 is TGTGCTAGTGGTTTGCTGGGGCGGGACGAAGCTTTCTTT. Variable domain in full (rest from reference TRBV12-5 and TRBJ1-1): DARVTQTPRHKVTEMGQEVTMRCQPILGHNTVFWYRQTMMQGLELLAYFRNRAPLDDSGMPKDRFSAEMPDATLATLKIQPSEPRDSAVYFCASGLLGRDEAFFGQGTRLTVV.

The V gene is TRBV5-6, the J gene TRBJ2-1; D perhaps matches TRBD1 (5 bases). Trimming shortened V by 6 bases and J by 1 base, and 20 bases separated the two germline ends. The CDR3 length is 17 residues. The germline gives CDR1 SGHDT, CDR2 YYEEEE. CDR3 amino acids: CASIQDRPRESYNEQFF. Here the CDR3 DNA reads TGTGCCAGCATCCAGGATAGACCCAGGGAATCCTACAATGAGCAGTTCTTC. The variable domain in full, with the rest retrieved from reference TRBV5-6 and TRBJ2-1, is DAGVTQSPTHLIKTRGQQVTLRCSPKSGHDTVSWYQQALGQGPQFIFQYYEEEERQRGNFPDRFSGHQFPNYSSELNVNALLLGDSALYLCASIQDRPRESYNEQFFGPGTRLTVL.

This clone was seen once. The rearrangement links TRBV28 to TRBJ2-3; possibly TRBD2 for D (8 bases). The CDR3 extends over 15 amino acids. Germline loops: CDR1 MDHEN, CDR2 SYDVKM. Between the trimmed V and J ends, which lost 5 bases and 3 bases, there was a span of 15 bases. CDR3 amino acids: CASSQGGGRTDTQYF. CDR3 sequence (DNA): TGTGCCAGCAGTCAAGGGGGCGGGAGGACAGATACGCAGTATTTT.

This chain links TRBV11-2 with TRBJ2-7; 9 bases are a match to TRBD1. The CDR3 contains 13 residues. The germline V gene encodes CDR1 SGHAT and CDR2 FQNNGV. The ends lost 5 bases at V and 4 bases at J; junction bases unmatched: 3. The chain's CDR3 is CASSPGQGYEQYF. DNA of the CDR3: TGTGCCAGCAGCCCCGGACAGGGGTACGAGCAGTACTTC. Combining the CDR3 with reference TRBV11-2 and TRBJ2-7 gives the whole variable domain EAGVAQSPRYKIIEKRQSVAFWCNPISGHATLYWYQQILGQGPKLLIQFQNNGVVDDSQLPKDRFSAERLKGVDSTLKIQPAKLEDSAVYLCASSPGQGYEQYFGPGTRLTVT.

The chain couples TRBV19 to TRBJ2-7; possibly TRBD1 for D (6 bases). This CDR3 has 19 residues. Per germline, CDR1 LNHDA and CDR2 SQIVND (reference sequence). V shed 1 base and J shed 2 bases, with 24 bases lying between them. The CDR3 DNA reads TGTGCCAGTAGTATAGGGACAGAACGGACTCAACCGGGCCCCTACGAGCAGTACTTC. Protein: CASSIGTERTQPGPYEQYF.

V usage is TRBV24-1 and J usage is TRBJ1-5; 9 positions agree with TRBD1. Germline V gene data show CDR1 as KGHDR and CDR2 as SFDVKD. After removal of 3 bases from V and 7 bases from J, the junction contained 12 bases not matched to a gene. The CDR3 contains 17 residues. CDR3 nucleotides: TGTGCCACCAGTGATCCCCCTCCGGACAGGGGAAGACAGCCCCAGCATTTT. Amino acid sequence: CATSDPPPDRGRQPQHF.

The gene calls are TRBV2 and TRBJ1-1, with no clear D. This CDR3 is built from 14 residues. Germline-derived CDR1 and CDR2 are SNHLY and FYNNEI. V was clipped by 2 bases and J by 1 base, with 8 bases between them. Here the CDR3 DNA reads TGTGCCAGCAGTGAACTCCAGGCGAACACTGAAGCTTTCTTT. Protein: CASSELQANTEAFF. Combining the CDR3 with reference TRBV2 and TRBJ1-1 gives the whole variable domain EPEVTQTPSHQVTQMGQEVILRCVPISNHLYFYWYRQILGQKVEFLVSFYNNEISEKSEIFDDQFSVERPDGSNFTLKIRSTKLEDSAMYFCASSELQANTEAFFGQGTRLTVV.

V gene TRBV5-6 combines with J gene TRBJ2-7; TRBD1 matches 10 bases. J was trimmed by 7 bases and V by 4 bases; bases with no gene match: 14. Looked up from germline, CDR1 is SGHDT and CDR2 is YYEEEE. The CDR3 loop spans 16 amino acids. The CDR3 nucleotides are TGTGCCAGCAGCACCTGGCCCGGGACAGGGGATGAAGAGCAGTACTTC. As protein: CASSTWPGTGDEEQYF.

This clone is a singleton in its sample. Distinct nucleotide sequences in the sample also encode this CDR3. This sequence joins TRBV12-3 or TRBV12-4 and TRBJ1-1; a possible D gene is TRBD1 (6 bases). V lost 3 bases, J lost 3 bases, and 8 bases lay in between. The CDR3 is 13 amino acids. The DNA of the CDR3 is TGTGCCAGCAGTTTGTCAGGGGACACTGAAGCTTTCTTT. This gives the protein CASSLSGDTEAFF.

The CDR3 DNA is TGTGCCAGCAGCGTAGACCCGGGGGGAAACACCATATATTTT. It is translated as CASSVDPGGNTIYF. V and J are TRBV9 and TRBJ1-3, with D unclear. V lost 0 bases, J lost 4 bases, and 8 bases lay in between. Germline CDR1 and CDR2: SGDLS and YYNGEE. CDR3 size: 14 residues.

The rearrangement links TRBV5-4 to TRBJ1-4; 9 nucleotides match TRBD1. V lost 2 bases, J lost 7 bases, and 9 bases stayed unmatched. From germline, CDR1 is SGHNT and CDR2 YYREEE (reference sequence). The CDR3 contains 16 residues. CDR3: CASSLGTGSLGEKLFF. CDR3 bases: TGTGCCAGCAGCTTAGGGACAGGGTCATTGGGTGAAAAACTGTTTTTT.

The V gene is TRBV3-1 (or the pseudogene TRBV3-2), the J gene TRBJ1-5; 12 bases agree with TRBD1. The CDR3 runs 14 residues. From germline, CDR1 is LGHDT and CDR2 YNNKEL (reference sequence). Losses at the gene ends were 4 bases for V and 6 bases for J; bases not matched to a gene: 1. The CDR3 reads CASSRDRGLQPQHF. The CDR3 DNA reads TGTGCCAGCAGCCGGGACAGGGGGCTTCAGCCCCAGCATTTT.

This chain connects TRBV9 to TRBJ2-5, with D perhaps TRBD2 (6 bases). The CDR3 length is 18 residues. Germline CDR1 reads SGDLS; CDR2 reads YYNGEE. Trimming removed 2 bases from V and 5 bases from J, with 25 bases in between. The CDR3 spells CASSVLSSGVDFGETQYF. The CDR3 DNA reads TGTGCCAGCAGCGTCCTTAGTTCGGGGGTCGATTTTGGGGAGACCCAGTACTTC. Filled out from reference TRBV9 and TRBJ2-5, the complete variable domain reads DSGVTQTPKHLITATGQRVTLRCSPRSGDLSVYWYQQSLDQGLQFLIQYYNGEERAKGNILERFSAQQFPDLHSELNLSSLELGDSALYFCASSVLSSGVDFGETQYFGPGTRLLVL.

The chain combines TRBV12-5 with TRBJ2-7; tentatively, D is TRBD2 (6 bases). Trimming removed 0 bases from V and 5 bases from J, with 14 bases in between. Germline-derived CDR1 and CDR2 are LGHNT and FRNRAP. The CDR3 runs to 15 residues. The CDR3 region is CASGLVMGEANEQYF. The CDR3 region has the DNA TGTGCTAGTGGTTTGGTAATGGGGGAGGCCAACGAGCAGTACTTC. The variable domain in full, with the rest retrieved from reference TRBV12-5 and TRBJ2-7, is DARVTQTPRHKVTEMGQEVTMRCQPILGHNTVFWYRQTMMQGLELLAYFRNRAPLDDSGMPKDRFSAEMPDATLATLKIQPSEPRDSAVYFCASGLVMGEANEQYFGPGTRLTVT.